This TCR beta chain was identified during a study of T cells in Graves' hyperthyroidism and ophthalmopathy. This clonotype was seen repeatedly, ten times or more. Its antigen is currently unknown. Regions amplified from RNA transcripts were the TCR beta CDR3 regions. First-round RT-PCR of the TCR CDR3 relied on the HTBI primer set. TCRdb re-derived calls from the multiplex PCR reads in MiXCR, one entry per CDR3 protein. The repertoire holds under 250,000 distinct CDR3 sequences, with around 24% as singletons. The study's findings and limits: Researchers found most expanded thyroid clonotypes above 0.001 in blood as well.

Sequenced: blood. This receptor was obtained from a woman aged 40-49 years with Graves' ophthalmopathy.

CDR3 amino acids: CASSLGQKNIQYF. The CDR3 DNA reads TGTGCCAGCAGCTTAGGACAGAAAAACATTCAGTACTTC. The chain employs TRBV11-2 and TRBJ2-4; tentative D call: TRBD1 (5 bases). Germline assignment: CDR1 SGHAT and CDR2 FQNNGV. The CDR3 has 13 amino acids. V lost 1 base to trimming and J lost 4 bases, with 5 bases between them.